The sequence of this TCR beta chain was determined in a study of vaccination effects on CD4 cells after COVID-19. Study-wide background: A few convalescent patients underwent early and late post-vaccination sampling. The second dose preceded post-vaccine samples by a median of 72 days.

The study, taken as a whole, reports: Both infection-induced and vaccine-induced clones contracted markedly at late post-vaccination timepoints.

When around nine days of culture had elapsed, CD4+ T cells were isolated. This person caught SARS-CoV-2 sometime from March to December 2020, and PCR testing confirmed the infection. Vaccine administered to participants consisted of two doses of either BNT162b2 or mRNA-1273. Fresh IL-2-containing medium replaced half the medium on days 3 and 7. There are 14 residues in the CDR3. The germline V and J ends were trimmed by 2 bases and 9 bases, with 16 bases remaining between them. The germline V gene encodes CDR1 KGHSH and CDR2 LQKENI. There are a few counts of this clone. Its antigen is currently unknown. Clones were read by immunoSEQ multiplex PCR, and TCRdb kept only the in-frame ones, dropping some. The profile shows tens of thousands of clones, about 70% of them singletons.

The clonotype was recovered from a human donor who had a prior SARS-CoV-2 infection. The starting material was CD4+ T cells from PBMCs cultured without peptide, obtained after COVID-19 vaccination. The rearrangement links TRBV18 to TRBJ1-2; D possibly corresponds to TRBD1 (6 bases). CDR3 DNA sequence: TGTGCCAGCTCACCAGAGGGGCAGGGGAGTCGCTACACCTTC. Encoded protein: CASSPEGQGSRYTF.